This T cell receptor (beta chain) derives from a study of shared clonotypes between healthy human individuals. At the level of the study: There were three CD4 naive, three CD4 memory, two CD8 naive and one CD8 memory plates per donor. Regarding the study as a whole: Though the depth was large, rarefaction showed that sorted-subset sequencing was incomplete. Larger richness was generally estimated for naive than memory subsets.

Sequencing was performed with immunoSEQ multiplex PCR; in TCRdb, only in-frame clones are kept and a portion is missing. The sample has about 2.4 million clones, approximately 94% seen once; the top ten hold 0.36%. A word on this clone: What it binds is unknown.

CDR3 length equals 17 residues. CDR1 and CDR2 from the germline V gene are PRHDT and FYEKMQ (reference sequence). V lost 3 bases, J lost 5 bases, and 23 bases lay in between. HIV-negative, healthy adults without recent acute infections or vaccinations were the donors. Sequencing input: naive CD4+ T cells from PBMCs. Subset noted: CD45RA+ positively selected. The TCR sequence derives from a man aged 18 to 30 in good health. Some clones in this sample may be carry-over from other donors' samples. The rearrangement uses TRBV13 and TRBJ2-7, with a weak D call TRBD1 (6 bases). The CDR3 loop reads CASSFQGPGVFDDEQYF. The CDR3, as DNA: TGTGCCAGCAGCTTTCAGGGCCCAGGGGTGTTTGATGACGAGCAGTACTTC.